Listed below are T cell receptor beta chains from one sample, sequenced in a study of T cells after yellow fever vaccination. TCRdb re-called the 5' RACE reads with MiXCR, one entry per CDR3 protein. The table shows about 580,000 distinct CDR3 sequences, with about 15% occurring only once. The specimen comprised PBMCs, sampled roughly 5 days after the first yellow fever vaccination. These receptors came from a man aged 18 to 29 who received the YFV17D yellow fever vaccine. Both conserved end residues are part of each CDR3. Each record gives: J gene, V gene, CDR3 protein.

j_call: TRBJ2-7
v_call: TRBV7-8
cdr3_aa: CASSLAPSSYEQYF

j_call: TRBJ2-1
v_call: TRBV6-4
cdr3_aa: CASSDSPGTEQFF

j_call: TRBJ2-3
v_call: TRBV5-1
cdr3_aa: CASKSSGGSTDTQYF

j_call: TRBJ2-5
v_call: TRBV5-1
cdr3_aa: CASSFRLAGGTQETQYF

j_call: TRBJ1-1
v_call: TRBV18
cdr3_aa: CASGSGPHTEAFF

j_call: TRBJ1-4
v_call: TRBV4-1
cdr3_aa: CASRPSRGRGEKLFF

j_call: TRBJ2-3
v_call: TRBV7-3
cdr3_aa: CASSPRGQGGADTQYF

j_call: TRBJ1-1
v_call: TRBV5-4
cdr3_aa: CASSLRTTEAFF

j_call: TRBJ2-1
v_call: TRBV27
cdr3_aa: CASSLGTGGFEQFF

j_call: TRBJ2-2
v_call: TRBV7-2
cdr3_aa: CASSPISWNTGELFF

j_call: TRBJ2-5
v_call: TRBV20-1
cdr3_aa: CCARDVASGPDQTQYF

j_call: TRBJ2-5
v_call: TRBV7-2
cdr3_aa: CASSVVAGGRETQYF

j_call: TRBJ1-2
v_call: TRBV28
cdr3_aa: CASRFGLNHGYTF

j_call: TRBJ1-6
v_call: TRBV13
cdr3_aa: CASSFQGLGGDSPLHF

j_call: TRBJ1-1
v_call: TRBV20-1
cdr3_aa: CSVGGGQAIGAEAFF

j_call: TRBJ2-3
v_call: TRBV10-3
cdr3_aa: CAISDAGGQDTQYF

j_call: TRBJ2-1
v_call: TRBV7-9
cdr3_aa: CASSLYSGSYNEQFF

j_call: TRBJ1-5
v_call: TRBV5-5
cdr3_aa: CASSLTDQPQHF

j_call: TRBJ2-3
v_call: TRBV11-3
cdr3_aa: CASSFDTGDTQYF

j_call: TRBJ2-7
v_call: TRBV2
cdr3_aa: CASSGLAGGLEQYF

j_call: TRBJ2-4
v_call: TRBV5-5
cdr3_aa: CASSFDGQGGGNIQYF

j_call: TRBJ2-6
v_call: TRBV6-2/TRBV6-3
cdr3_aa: CASSPPRPGRLGANVLTF

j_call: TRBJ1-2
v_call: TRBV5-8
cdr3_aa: CASSLAKRHRGYTF

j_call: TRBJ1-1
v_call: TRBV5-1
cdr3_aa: CASSLGGTGTDVEAFF

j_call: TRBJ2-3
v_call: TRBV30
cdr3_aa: CAWSVPGVRADTQYF

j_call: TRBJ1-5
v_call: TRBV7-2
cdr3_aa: CASSPDVGGSNQPQHF